The T cell receptor beta chain described here comes from a study of T cells after posttransplantation cyclophosphamide. The study, taken as a whole, reports: Tissue-infiltrating T cells from skin or gut overlapped little with blood T cells. After PTCy, TRB diversity resembled that of CNI/methotrexate controls. Later post-transplant blood repertoires were often dominated by donor CD8+ memory clones.

Treatment was busulfan-fludarabine conditioning, a marrow graft, and cyclophosphamide on days +3 and +4. This clone has at least ten counts. The target antigen is unknown. Repertoires were generated with immunoSEQ multiplex PCR, while TCRdb's copy carries only in-frame clones and drops some. The sample counts roughly 7,000 clones, none seen once; the ten largest own 4.5% to 6%. V was pared by 0 bases and J by 0 bases, with 8 bases between. This CDR3 is built from 16 residues. Per the germline V gene, CDR1 is SNHLY and CDR2 is FYNNEI. This TCR derives from a female patient aged 45 to 65 who received an allogeneic stem cell transplant from an unrelated donor, was CMV-positive, and had acute GVHD only. Some T cells may have originated in the graft donor. This chain joins TRBV2 and TRBJ1-4, with unresolved D. Here the sequenced sample was PBMCs, taken after allogeneic stem cell transplant with posttransplant cyclophosphamide. The CDR3 nucleotides are TGTGCCAGCAGTGAAGCGGGCCCAGCAACTAATGAAAAACTGTTTTTT. The encoded protein is CASSEAGPATNEKLFF.